These 28 T cell receptor beta chains were sequenced from one sample in a study of blood T cell repertoires in COVID-19. Only in-frame clones appear in the TCRdb table, and some are missing; sequencing was by immunoSEQ multiplex PCR. The sample lists under 170,000 clones; approximately 90% were seen once. The specimen was peripheral blood. Source of these receptors: a woman aged 60-75 years with active or convalescent COVID-19.

This clone was picked up a small number of times. This chain uses TRBV12-3 or TRBV12-4 with TRBJ2-7; D perhaps matches TRBD1 (6 bases). The CDR3 has 13 residues. V was shortened by 8 bases and J by 7 bases, with 18 bases between the two germline ends. CDR3 sequence reads: CASGRRGHWEQYF. CDR3 bases: TGTGCCAGCGGACGCAGGGGTCACTGGGAGCAGTACTTC.

The rearrangement joins TRBV7-9 to TRBJ1-5; 8 positions agree with TRBD1. This CDR3 comprises 15 residues. Germline assignment: CDR1 SEHNR and CDR2 FQNEAQ (reference sequence). After removal of 5 bases from V and 4 bases from J, the junction contained 7 bases not matched to a gene. CDR3 sequence reads: CASSNDDRGNQPQHF. The DNA of the CDR3 is TGTGCCAGCAGCAATGATGACAGGGGTAATCAGCCCCAGCATTTT.

The rearrangement links TRBV19 to TRBJ1-5; 9 nucleotides align to TRBD1. The germline V gene has CDR1 LNHDA and CDR2 SQIVND (reference sequence). CDR3 length: 17 amino acids. V shed 5 bases and J 0 bases; nucleotides not matched to a gene: 8. CDR3 region: CASSVTGGASSNQPQHF. The DNA for the CDR3 is TGTGCCAGTAGTGTTACAGGGGGCGCGTCTAGCAATCAGCCCCAGCATTTT.

This rearrangement joins TRBV30 to TRBJ1-2, with unresolved D. With 0 bases removed from V and 8 bases from J, the gap between germline ends came to 16 bases. Germline CDR1 and CDR2: GTSNPN and SVGIG (reference sequence). CDR3 size: 14 residues. CDR3 sequence (DNA): TGTGCCTGGAGTGTTTTAGTCCCCTCGGGGGGCTACACCTTC. Translated, it gives CAWSVLVPSGGYTF.

The genes are TRBV15 and TRBJ2-2, with TRBD2 matching 14 bases. The germline CDR1 and CDR2 sequences are LNHNV and YYDKDF (reference sequence). V was pared by 8 bases and J by 5 bases, with 1 base of the junction left unmatched. This CDR3 comprises 14 residues. CDR3 nucleotide sequence: TGTGCCACCCGACTAGCGGGGGGGACCGGGGAGCTGTTTTTT. Translating gives CATRLAGGTGELFF.

The CDR3 loop is CASSYGGRGTEAFF. CDR3 coding DNA: TGTGCCAGCAGTTATGGTGGGAGGGGGACTGAAGCTTTCTTT. The chain is built from TRBV6-5 and TRBJ1-1; D possibly corresponds to TRBD1 (6 bases). The length of the CDR3 is 14 residues. From germline, CDR1 is MNHEY and CDR2 SVGAGI. V lost 3 bases and J lost 5, with 13 bases in between.

This clone was counted a few times. The V call is TRBV3-1 (or the pseudogene TRBV3-2), the J call TRBJ1-5, with 10 bases identical to TRBD1. CDR1 is LGHDT, CDR2 YNNKEL, per germline (reference sequence). V was pared by 9 bases and J by 0 bases, with 2 bases of the junction left unmatched. The CDR3 covers 14 residues. The CDR3 loop reads CASGTGASNQPQHF. CDR3 nucleotides: TGTGCCAGTGGGACAGGGGCTAGCAATCAGCCCCAGCATTTT.

V gene TRBV10-1 combines with J gene TRBJ2-2; 9 bases map to TRBD1. This CDR3 spans 14 amino acids. Germline V gene sequence: CDR1 WNHNN, CDR2 SYGVQD (reference sequence). V trimming: 10 bases; J trimming: 1 base; junction bases outside the gene matches: 4. The CDR3 loop reads CATGQGQNTGELFF. CDR3 nucleotide sequence: TGCGCCACCGGACAGGGGCAGAACACCGGGGAGCTGTTTTTT.

This chain links TRBV6-4 with TRBJ1-2; the D gene is possibly TRBD1 (5 bases). Germline CDR1 reads MRHNA; CDR2 reads SNTAGT. Trimming took off 2 bases at V and 7 bases at J, with 11 bases between the two ends. The CDR3 has 13 residues. CDR3 bases: TGTGCCAGCAGTGACACGGGGGGACGTGGCTACACCTTC. As protein: CASSDTGGRGYTF.

CDR3 nucleotides: TGTGCCAGCAGCTTAGGGCTCAGACAAGAGACCCAGTACTTC. This translates into CASSLGLRQETQYF. This chain connects TRBV7-2 to TRBJ2-5, with D unresolved. Germline V gene sequence: CDR1 SGHTA, CDR2 FQGNSA. This CDR3 region has 14 residues. V gave up 1 base and J gave up 2 bases, with 8 bases separating them.

This chain connects TRBV5-6 to TRBJ2-3; possible D gene TRBD1, 6 bases. Germline V gene lookup returns CDR1 SGHDT and CDR2 YYEEEE. V lost 4 bases and J 1 base, leaving 10 bases between the germline ends. This CDR3 spans 14 amino acids. CDR3 amino acids: CASSTRQGTDTQYF. As DNA, the CDR3 is TGTGCCAGCAGCACGCGACAGGGCACAGATACGCAGTATTTT. The full variable domain, completed using reference TRBV5-6 and TRBJ2-3, is DAGVTQSPTHLIKTRGQQVTLRCSPKSGHDTVSWYQQALGQGPQFIFQYYEEEERQRGNFPDRFSGHQFPNYSSELNVNALLLGDSALYLCASSTRQGTDTQYFGPGTRLTVL.

The rearrangement joins TRBV18 to TRBJ2-1, with TRBD2 matching 7 bases. Germline V CDR1 and CDR2: KGHSH, LQKENI. J was trimmed by 7 bases and V by 2 bases; bases with no gene match: 5. The CDR3 totals 14 residues. Here the CDR3 DNA reads TGTGCCAGCTCACCAGAGGCGGGGGAGAATGAGCAGTTCTTC. Amino acids: CASSPEAGENEQFF.

The chain employs TRBV7-2 and TRBJ2-2; tentative D call: TRBD1 (5 bases). The V and J ends lost 6 bases and 8 bases respectively, with 10 bases between them. Germline V gene sequence: CDR1 SGHTA, CDR2 FQGNSA. There are 12 residues in the CDR3. CDR3 protein: CASRLTVGELFF. CDR3 bases: TGTGCCAGCAGATTGACAGTTGGGGAGCTGTTTTTT.

The chain uses TRBV12-5 and TRBJ2-2, with 7 bases aligning to TRBD1. The CDR3 is 18 residues long. Trimming took 5 bases from V and 4 from J; bases not matched to a gene: 16. Germline V CDR1 and CDR2: LGHNT, FRNRAP. CDR3 DNA: TGTGCTAGTGGTCTGATGACCAACAGGGGCTCTTTCACCGGGGAGCTGTTTTTT. This translates into CASGLMTNRGSFTGELFF.

The chain is built from TRBV30 and TRBJ1-4, with D perhaps matching TRBD1 (5 bases). CDR1 GTSNPN and CDR2 SVGIG come from the germline V gene (reference sequence). Trimming stripped 0 bases from V and 8 bases from J, with 16 bases between. The CDR3 runs to 15 residues. Written as DNA, the CDR3 is TGTGCCTGGAGTGTACGGTTGCAGGGTAGGGAAAAACTGTTTTTT. Amino acid sequence: CAWSVRLQGREKLFF.

V is TRBV6-5 and J is TRBJ1-1; D unclear. CDR3 length: 13 amino acids. V was shortened by 0 bases and J by 3 bases, with 5 bases between the two germline ends. Germline V lookup: CDR1 MNHEY, CDR2 SVGAGI. The CDR3 nucleotides read TGTGCCAGCAGTTACTCTACTCACACTGAAGCTTTCTTT. This codes for CASSYSTHTEAFF.

The chain links TRBV12-3 or TRBV12-4 to TRBJ2-1, with D possibly matching TRBD1 (6 bases). V lost 3 bases, J lost 13 bases, and 16 bases lay in between. The CDR3 totals 13 residues. CDR3 bases: TGTGCCAGCAGTTTGGTGGGGGCCGCAAAACAGTTCTTC. Residues: CASSLVGAAKQFF.

This clone showed up just once. This chain joins TRBV12-5 and TRBJ2-5; D is unclear. V dropped 0 bases and J dropped 2 bases, with 16 bases sitting between them. The length of the CDR3 is 17 residues. The germline gives CDR1 LGHNT, CDR2 FRNRAP. CDR3 DNA: TGTGCTAGTGGTTTGGTATCCAGCCCCGGGTCTCAAGAGACCCAGTACTTC. Encoded protein: CASGLVSSPGSQETQYF.

This clone was counted once. V is TRBV5-6 and J is TRBJ1-6; 7 bases agree with TRBD1. Germline CDR1 SGHDT, CDR2 YYEEEE. CDR3 length equals 14 residues. V was clipped by 1 base and J by 12 bases; unmatched bases: 7. The CDR3 sequence: CASSLRDSFGPLHF. CDR3 nucleotide sequence: TGTGCCAGCAGCTTGCGGGACAGCTTCGGACCCCTCCACTTT.

The chain combines TRBV12-3 or TRBV12-4 with TRBJ1-2; D is possibly TRBD1 (6 bases). The CDR3 covers 13 residues. The germline V and J ends were trimmed by 7 bases and 4 bases, with 13 bases remaining between them. The CDR3 nucleotides read TGTGCCAGCACTGAGGGACAACTCTATGGCTACACCTTC. This codes for CASTEGQLYGYTF.

V and J are TRBV7-3 and TRBJ2-1; 8 positions match TRBD2. CDR1 SGHTA and CDR2 FQGTGA come from the germline V gene. Germline trimming cut 5 bases from V and 4 bases from J; bases unmatched to any gene: 10. The CDR3 is 16 amino acids. The CDR3 nucleotides are TGTGCCAGCAGCCCAGCGGAGCGGGGGATATACAATGAGCAGTTCTTC. Protein sequence: CASSPAERGIYNEQFF. The variable domain in full, completed from reference TRBV7-3 and TRBJ2-1, reads GAGVSQTPSNKVTEKGKYVELRCDPISGHTALYWYRQSLGQGPEFLIYFQGTGAADDSGLPNDRFFAVRPEGSVSTLKIQRTERGDSAVYLCASSPAERGIYNEQFFGPGTRLTVL.

Written as DNA, the CDR3 is TGTGCCAGCAGATTGGCAGGGGCCAGGGGCGAGCAGTACTTC. Its protein product is CASRLAGARGEQYF. V gene TRBV11-2 combines with J gene TRBJ2-7; tentative D call: TRBD1 (6 bases). V lost 6 bases and J lost 6, with 18 bases in between. The CDR3 has 14 residues. The V gene's germline CDR1 is SGHAT and CDR2 FQNNGV.

The rearrangement joins TRBV6-6 to TRBJ2-3; perhaps TRBD2 as D (6 bases). Trimming left V 4 bases short and J 11 bases short, with 16 bases between. The CDR3 has 13 amino acids. CDR1 is MNHNY and CDR2 is SVGAGI in the germline V gene (reference sequence). Here the CDR3 DNA reads TGTGCCAGCAGTTCGCCGCAGGGCGGGGAGCAGTATTTT. Amino acid sequence: CASSSPQGGEQYF.

This sequence joins TRBV6-1 and TRBJ1-6, with unresolved D. V gave up 2 bases and J gave up 8 bases, with 7 bases separating them. The CDR3 spans 13 residues. Germline assignment: CDR1 MNHNS and CDR2 SASEGT. The CDR3 here is CASSEFTDSPLHF. CDR3 sequence (DNA): TGTGCCAGCAGTGAATTCACGGATTCACCCCTCCACTTT.

This rearrangement joins TRBV3-1 (or the pseudogene TRBV3-2) to TRBJ2-2; 9 bases fit TRBD1. Trimming removed 1 base from V and 7 bases from J; junction bases left unmatched: 7. The CDR3 totals 16 residues. Germline CDR1 and CDR2: LGHDT and YNNKEL (reference sequence). CDR3 DNA: TGTGCCAGCAGCCAAGGTGGACAGGGGTCCGGCGGGGAGCTGTTTTTT. Its translation: CASSQGGQGSGGELFF.

The chain has TRBV9 and TRBJ2-3; TRBD2 might be the D (6 bases). Germline V CDR1 and CDR2: SGDLS, YYNGEE. The CDR3 is 15 amino acids. Trimming left V 3 bases short and J 1 base short, with 12 bases between. The CDR3 here is CASSAMGGRTDTQYF. CDR3 DNA sequence: TGTGCCAGCAGCGCGATGGGGGGACGCACAGATACGCAGTATTTT.

CDR3 in amino acids: CASSLVPGGRYGYTF. CDR3 sequence (DNA): TGTGCCAGCAGCTTGGTCCCAGGGGGCAGGTATGGCTACACCTTC. This chain connects TRBV5-6 to TRBJ1-2; 8 bases line up with TRBD1. Germline V gene lookup returns CDR1 SGHDT and CDR2 YYEEEE. The CDR3 covers 15 residues. Trimming cost V 0 bases and J 5 bases; bases outside gene matches: 6.

The J gene is TRBJ1-2, the V gene TRBV7-9, with 7 positions matching TRBD1. CDR3 length: 15 amino acids. The V gene's germline CDR1 is SEHNR and CDR2 FQNEAQ (reference sequence). V lost 2 bases to trimming and J lost 7 bases; unmatched junction nucleotides: 10. The CDR3 is CASSLIGQGDSGYTF. CDR3 coding DNA: TGTGCCAGCAGCTTAATAGGGCAGGGGGACTCTGGCTACACCTTC.